A selection of T cell receptor beta chains follows, all from one sample in a study of T cell responses to AZD1222 COVID-19 vaccine. Sequenced by immunoSEQ multiplex PCR; TCRdb stores in-frame clones only, minus some. The sample comprises 150,000 or so clones, 75% to 95% of which are singletons, and 1.5% rests with the top ten. The sample was peripheral blood, taken on day 0 of AZD1222 vaccination. All receptors derive from an adult in good health. CDR3s include the opening cysteine and the closing phenylalanine or tryptophan. D genes are given only for firm matches. The size of a clone is reported for some rows only, either as once, few or many, or as a class for expanded clones.

cdr3_aa: CATSDPHRSTDTQYF; cdr3_nt: TGTGCCACCAGTGATCCGCACCGAAGCACAGATACGCAGTATTTT; j_call: TRBJ2-3; cdr3_length: 15; v_call: TRBV24-1; d_call: NA; clone_size: NA
cdr3_aa: CASSLGQYSNQPQHF; cdr3_nt: TGTGCCAGCAGCTTAGGTCAGTACAGCAATCAGCCCCAGCATTTT; j_call: TRBJ1-5; cdr3_length: 15; v_call: TRBV11-2; d_call: NA; clone_size: NA
cdr3_aa: CAWALQGKTNEKLFF; cdr3_nt: TGTGCCTGGGCTTTACAGGGAAAAACTAATGAAAAACTGTTTTTT; j_call: TRBJ1-4; cdr3_length: 15; v_call: TRBV30; d_call: NA; clone_size: NA
cdr3_aa: CASSFDNEQYF; cdr3_nt: TGCGCCAGCAGCTTCGACAATGAGCAGTACTTC; j_call: TRBJ2-7; cdr3_length: 11; v_call: TRBV5-1; d_call: NA; clone_size: NA
cdr3_aa: CASSSPGQGNTEAFF; cdr3_nt: TGTGCCAGCAGCTCACCGGGACAGGGGAACACTGAAGCTTTCTTT; j_call: TRBJ1-1; cdr3_length: 15; v_call: TRBV7-8; d_call: TRBD1; clone_size: NA
cdr3_aa: CASSLHGGSSEAFF; cdr3_nt: TGTGCCAGCAGCCTACACGGCGGATCTAGTGAAGCTTTCTTT; j_call: TRBJ1-1; cdr3_length: 14; v_call: TRBV6-5; d_call: NA; clone_size: NA
cdr3_aa: CASSSSPTGTGNEQYF; cdr3_nt: TGCGCCAGCAGCTCCTCACCAACCGGGACAGGGAACGAGCAGTACTTC; j_call: TRBJ2-7; cdr3_length: 16; v_call: TRBV5-1; d_call: TRBD1; clone_size: NA
cdr3_aa: CASTRTSGGAGELFF; cdr3_nt: TGTGCCAGTACAAGGACTAGCGGGGGGGCCGGGGAGCTGTTTTTT; j_call: TRBJ2-2; cdr3_length: 15; v_call: TRBV19; d_call: TRBD2; clone_size: NA
cdr3_aa: CASSQVKGTEAFF; cdr3_nt: TGTGCCAGCAGCCAAGTTAAGGGCACTGAAGCTTTCTTT; j_call: TRBJ1-1; cdr3_length: 13; v_call: TRBV3-1/TRBV3-2; d_call: NA; clone_size: NA
cdr3_aa: CASSQDGGGPTDTQYF; cdr3_nt: TGCGCCAGCAGCCAAGATGGAGGGGGCCCAACAGATACGCAGTATTTT; j_call: TRBJ2-3; cdr3_length: 16; v_call: TRBV4-3; d_call: NA; clone_size: NA
cdr3_aa: CSASKGGAYEQYF; cdr3_nt: TGCAGTGCTAGTAAGGGGGGCGCATACGAGCAGTACTTC; j_call: TRBJ2-7; cdr3_length: 13; v_call: TRBV20-1; d_call: NA; clone_size: NA
cdr3_aa: CASSPGQSSPLHF; cdr3_nt: TGCGCCAGCAGCCCCGGACAGAGTTCACCCCTCCACTTT; j_call: TRBJ1-6; cdr3_length: 13; v_call: TRBV5-1; d_call: NA; clone_size: NA
cdr3_aa: CASSRKDYGYTF; cdr3_nt: TGTGCCAGCAGTCGCAAGGACTATGGCTACACCTTC; j_call: TRBJ1-2; cdr3_length: 12; v_call: TRBV12-3/TRBV12-4; d_call: NA; clone_size: NA
cdr3_aa: CASSARDGVETQYF; cdr3_nt: TGTGCCAGCAGCGCCCGGGACGGCGTTGAGACCCAGTACTTC; j_call: TRBJ2-5; cdr3_length: 14; v_call: TRBV9; d_call: NA; clone_size: NA
cdr3_aa: CASSYSTDYNEQFF; cdr3_nt: TGTGCCAGCAGTTACTCGACCGACTACAATGAGCAGTTCTTC; j_call: TRBJ2-1; cdr3_length: 14; v_call: TRBV6-2/TRBV6-3; d_call: NA; clone_size: few
cdr3_aa: CASSLETGVGEQYF; cdr3_nt: TGTGCCAGCAGCTTAGAAACAGGAGTCGGGGAGCAGTACTTC; j_call: TRBJ2-7; cdr3_length: 14; v_call: TRBV7-9; d_call: NA; clone_size: NA
cdr3_aa: CASSSAVPGVGDTQYF; cdr3_nt: TGTGCCAGCAGTTCTGCAGTGCCCGGTGTCGGCGATACGCAGTATTTT; j_call: TRBJ2-3; cdr3_length: 16; v_call: TRBV6-5; d_call: NA; clone_size: NA